This T cell receptor (beta chain) was sequenced in a study of Ad26.COV2.S vaccination and SARS-CoV-2 variants. Whole-study results and caveats: Reported findings describe substantial breadth in spike-specific CD8+ and CD4+ T cell responses following vaccination. Spike-specific TCR breadth in vaccine recipients exceeded that seen in placebo recipients. Breadth and depth estimates from TCRs may understate total T cell responses.

Generated by immunoSEQ multiplex PCR, the TCRdb table keeps only in-frame clones and is missing some. The sample holds over 110,000 clones; just over 85% are singletons and the top ten take around 5%. This clone has a handful of counts. Its antigen is unidentified. The V gene lost 7 bases and the J gene lost 9 bases, with 16 bases spanning the gap. Germline values: CDR1 MNHEY, CDR2 SVGAGI. The CDR3 is 13 residues long. V is TRBV6-5 and J is TRBJ2-1; a weak D match, TRBD2 (6 bases). The specimen comprised peripheral blood, sampled after recovery from COVID-19. The TCR sequence derives from a human donor who had recovered from COVID-19. The CDR3 nucleotides are TGTGCCAGCATGCTAGCGACGGGCGGTGAGCAGTTCTTC. The encoded protein is CASMLATGGEQFF.